These 17 T cell receptor beta chains were all obtained from the same sample, sequenced in a study of control samples from healthy donors and cancer patients. Profiling relied on immunoSEQ multiplex PCR, and the TCRdb table lists in-frame clones only, not all of them. The sample consists of 150,000 to 180,000 clones, about 94% of them appearing once. Sequencing was carried out using blood. The receptors shown here come from a man in his forties in good health.

The V gene is TRBV2, the J gene TRBJ1-1; 7 nucleotides align to TRBD1. V lost 6 bases to trimming and J lost 0 bases; unmatched junction nucleotides: 4. CDR3 length: 14 amino acids. Germline CDR1 SNHLY, CDR2 FYNNEI. The CDR3 nucleotides read TGTGCCAGCAGCCCCCAGGGGGTGAACACTGAAGCTTTCTTT. It specifies CASSPQGVNTEAFF.

The count of this clone is one. CDR3 residues: CATRSFYEQYF. In DNA, the CDR3 is TGTGCCACCCGGAGTTTCTACGAGCAGTACTTC. The gene calls are TRBV6-5 and TRBJ2-7; D is undetermined. Trimming removed 10 bases at V and 3 bases at J, with 10 bases between. CDR3 length: 11 amino acids. Germline V gives CDR1 MNHEY, CDR2 SVGAGI.

This chain joins TRBV6-5 and TRBJ1-1; D ambiguous. The CDR3 runs to 14 residues. Germline-derived CDR1 and CDR2 are MNHEY and SVGAGI. V gave up 8 bases and J gave up 0 bases, with 13 bases separating them. The CDR3 is CASDPGRLNTEAFF. CDR3 sequence (DNA): TGTGCCAGCGACCCCGGCCGACTGAACACTGAAGCTTTCTTT.

The V call is TRBV5-1, the J call TRBJ2-1, with TRBD2 matching over 8 bases. Unmatched junction bases numbered 8, after V lost 5 bases and J lost 7 bases. The CDR3 length is 14 residues. In germline, CDR1 is SGHRS, CDR2 YFSETQ. The CDR3: CASRGAGVGNEQFF. The CDR3 DNA sequence: TGCGCCAGCAGGGGAGCGGGGGTCGGAAATGAGCAGTTCTTC.

The V call is TRBV30, the J call TRBJ2-2; tentatively, D is TRBD1 (5 bases). Trimming took 3 bases from V and 7 from J, leaving 18 bases between them. Germline V gene sequence: CDR1 GTSNPN, CDR2 SVGIG (reference sequence). The CDR3 is 15 amino acids. The DNA for the CDR3 is TGTGCCTGGAGGCTTAGGGCAGGGTCCGTCGGGGAGCTGTTTTTT. It specifies CAWRLRAGSVGELFF.

The chain recombines TRBV19 with TRBJ2-5, with 14 bases fitting TRBD2. CDR1 is LNHDA and CDR2 is SQIVND in the germline V gene (reference sequence). Unmatched junction bases numbered 4, after V lost 5 bases and J lost 5 bases. This CDR3 has 15 residues. CDR3 nucleotide sequence: TGTGCCAGTAGTTGGTGGACTAGCGGGAGGGAGACCCAGTACTTC. Protein: CASSWWTSGRETQYF.

The CDR3 spells CASAGAGTSGYNEQFF. CDR3 sequence (DNA): TGTGCCAGCGCCGGAGCCGGGACTAGCGGCTACAATGAGCAGTTCTTC. The rearrangement links TRBV9 to TRBJ2-1; 11 bases align to TRBD2. Germline CDR1 SGDLS, CDR2 YYNGEE. Trimming took 7 bases from V and 3 from J; bases not matched to a gene: 9. CDR3 length equals 16 residues.

CDR3 DNA: TGTGCCAGTAGCTATAAGGGAGGGTGGAATCAGCCCCAGCATTTT. Residues: CASSYKGGWNQPQHF. This chain joins TRBV19 and TRBJ1-5, with no clear D. CDR1 LNHDA and CDR2 SQIVND come from the germline V gene (reference sequence). Trimming removed 6 bases from V and 4 bases from J, with 16 bases in between. The CDR3 extends over 15 amino acids.

J is TRBJ2-6 and V is TRBV2, with 8 bases that match TRBD1. The CDR3 loop spans 15 amino acids. Germline loops: CDR1 SNHLY, CDR2 FYNNEI. V was clipped by 5 bases and J by 4 bases; unmatched bases: 4. CDR3 nucleotide sequence: TGTGCCAGCAGTCACCAGGGGGCCGGGGCCAACGTCCTGACTTTC. This encodes CASSHQGAGANVLTF.

This chain joins TRBV5-1 and TRBJ1-6, with D unclear. The CDR3 length is 15 residues. V lost 0 bases to trimming and J lost 1 base, with 5 bases between them. CDR1 and CDR2 from the germline V gene are SGHRS and YFSETQ. In DNA form, the CDR3 reads TGCGCCAGCAGCTTGGAGCTGTCCTATAATTCACCCCTCCACTTT. Encoded protein: CASSLELSYNSPLHF.

V gene TRBV5-1 combines with J gene TRBJ2-7; D is undetermined. The CDR3 loop spans 14 amino acids. Germline lookup yields CDR1 SGHRS and CDR2 YFSETQ. V lost 0 bases to trimming and J lost 5 bases, with 12 bases between them. CDR3 protein: CASSLGQVDHEQYF. The CDR3 bases are TGCGCCAGCAGCTTGGGGCAGGTGGACCACGAGCAGTACTTC. The whole variable domain, remainder taken from reference TRBV5-1 and TRBJ2-7, is KAGVTQTPRYLIKTRGQQVTLSCSPISGHRSVSWYQQTPGQGLQFLFEYFSETQRNKGNFPGRFSGRQFSNSRSEMNVSTLELGDSALYLCASSLGQVDHEQYFGPGTRLTVT.

The chain recombines TRBV19 with TRBJ1-1; 8 bases are a match to TRBD1. Germline V gives CDR1 LNHDA, CDR2 SQIVND (reference sequence). V was pared by 5 bases and J by 7 bases, with 3 bases of the junction left unmatched. The length of the CDR3 is 12 residues. DNA for the CDR3: TGTGCCAGTAGTCAGGGGGCAATTGAAGCTTTCTTT. Translating it yields CASSQGAIEAFF.

The chain joins TRBV5-1 to TRBJ2-2; D possibly corresponds to TRBD1 (6 bases). Per the germline V gene, CDR1 is SGHRS and CDR2 is YFSETQ. Trimming stripped 6 bases from V and 9 bases from J, with 18 bases between. This CDR3 spans 14 amino acids. The CDR3, as DNA: TGCGCCAGCAACCCAGGGGCCCAGCCTAGGGAGCTGTTTTTT. As protein: CASNPGAQPRELFF.

CDR3 sequence: CASSLAGDTPRQETQYF. For the CDR3, the DNA is TGTGCCAGCAGCTTAGCGGGGGACACCCCAAGACAGGAGACCCAGTACTTC. The genes are TRBV7-6 and TRBJ2-5; the D gene is possibly TRBD1 (6 bases). CDR1 is SGHVS, CDR2 FNYEAQ, per germline. The CDR3 consists of 17 residues. V was trimmed by 0 bases and J by 5 bases, leaving 19 bases between them.

This clone was observed once. The V call is TRBV11-2, the J call TRBJ2-1; TRBD2 matches 14 bases. Trimming at V came to 5 bases and at J to 1 base, leaving 10 bases not matched to a gene. The CDR3 consists of 19 residues. The germline V gene has CDR1 SGHAT and CDR2 FQNNGV. This chain's CDR3 is CASSPDGLAGGSSYNEQFF. CDR3 DNA: TGTGCCAGCAGCCCCGATGGACTAGCGGGGGGTTCTTCCTACAATGAGCAGTTCTTC.

This sequence joins TRBV7-5 and TRBJ1-6; the DNA was not used to check the table's D call, TRBD1. TRBV7-5 is classified as a pseudogene. This CDR3 has 15 residues. As DNA, the CDR3 is TGTGCCAGAGGTACAGGGATCTTGGTGGCTTCACCCCTCCACTTT. It specifies CARGTGILVASPLHF.

This sequence joins TRBV2 and TRBJ1-2; D is undetermined. The V end was cut by 11 bases, the J end by 0 bases, with 16 bases between. The CDR3 runs to 14 residues. Per germline, CDR1 SNHLY and CDR2 FYNNEI. In nucleotides, the CDR3 is TGTGCCTGTGCTGCGGAGCAGGCTAACTATGGCTACACCTTC. It codes for CACAAEQANYGYTF.